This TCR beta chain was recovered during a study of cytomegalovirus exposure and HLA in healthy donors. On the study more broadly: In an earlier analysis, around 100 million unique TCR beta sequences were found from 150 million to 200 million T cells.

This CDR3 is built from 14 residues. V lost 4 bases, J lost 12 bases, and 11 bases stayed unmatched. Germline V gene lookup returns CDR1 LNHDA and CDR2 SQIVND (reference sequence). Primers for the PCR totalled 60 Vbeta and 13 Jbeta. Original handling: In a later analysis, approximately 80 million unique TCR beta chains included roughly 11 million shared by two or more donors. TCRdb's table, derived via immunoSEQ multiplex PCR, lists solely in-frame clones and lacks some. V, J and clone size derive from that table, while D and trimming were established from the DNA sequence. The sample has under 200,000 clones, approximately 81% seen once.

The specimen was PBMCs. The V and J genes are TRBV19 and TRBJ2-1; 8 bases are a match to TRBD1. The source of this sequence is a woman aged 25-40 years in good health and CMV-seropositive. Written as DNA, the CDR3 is TGTGCCAGTAGTAGGTGGGACAGGCCGGATGGGCAGTTCTTC. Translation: CASSRWDRPDGQFF.